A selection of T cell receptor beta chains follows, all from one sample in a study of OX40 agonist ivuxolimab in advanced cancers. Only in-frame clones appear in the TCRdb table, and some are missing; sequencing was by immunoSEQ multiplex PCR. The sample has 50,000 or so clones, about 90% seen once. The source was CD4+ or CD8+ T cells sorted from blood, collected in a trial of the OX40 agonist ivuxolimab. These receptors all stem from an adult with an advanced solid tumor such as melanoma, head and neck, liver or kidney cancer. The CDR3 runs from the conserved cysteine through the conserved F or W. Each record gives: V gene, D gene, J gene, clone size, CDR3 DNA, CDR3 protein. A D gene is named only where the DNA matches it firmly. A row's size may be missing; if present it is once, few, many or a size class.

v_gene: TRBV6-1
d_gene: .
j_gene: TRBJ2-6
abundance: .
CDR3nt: TGTGCCAGCAGTGAAGCACTGGGAGCCAACGTCCTGACTTTC
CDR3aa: CASSEALGANVLTF

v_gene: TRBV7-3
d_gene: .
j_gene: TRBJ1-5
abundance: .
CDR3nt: TGTGCCAGCAGCTTAGGAGAACTACTCAATCAGCCCCAGCATTTT
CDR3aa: CASSLGELLNQPQHF

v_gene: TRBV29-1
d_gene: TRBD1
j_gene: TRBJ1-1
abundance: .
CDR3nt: TGCAGCGCTATGGGACAGGGCATGAACACTGAAGCTTTCTTT
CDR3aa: CSAMGQGMNTEAFF

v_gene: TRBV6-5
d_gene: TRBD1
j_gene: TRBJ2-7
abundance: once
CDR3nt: TGTGCCAGCAGTTACCGACAGGGCGTCAACGAGCAGTACTTC
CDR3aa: CASSYRQGVNEQYF

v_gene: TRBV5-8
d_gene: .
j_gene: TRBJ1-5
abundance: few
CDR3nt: TGTGCCAGCAGCCCGACAGGTCTCTATCAGCCCCAGCATTTT
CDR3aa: CASSPTGLYQPQHF

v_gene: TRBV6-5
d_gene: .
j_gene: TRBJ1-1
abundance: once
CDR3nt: TGTGCCAGCAGCTTACTCGGAGGGGTGAACACTGAAGCTTTCTTT
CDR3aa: CASSLLGGVNTEAFF

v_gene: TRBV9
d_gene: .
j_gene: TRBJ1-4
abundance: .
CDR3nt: TGTGCCAGCAGCGCCGGGACGCAGAATGAAAAACTGTTTTTT
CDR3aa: CASSAGTQNEKLFF

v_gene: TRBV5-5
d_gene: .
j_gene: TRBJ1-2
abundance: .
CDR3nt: TGTGCCAGCAGCTTGGTCCGTTTTACCAACTATGGCTACACCTTC
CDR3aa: CASSLVRFTNYGYTF

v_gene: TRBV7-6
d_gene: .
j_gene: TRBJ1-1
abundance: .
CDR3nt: TGTGCCAGCAGCTCCCTTGGGGCAGCTAAAACTGAAGCTTTCTTT
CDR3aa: CASSSLGAAKTEAFF

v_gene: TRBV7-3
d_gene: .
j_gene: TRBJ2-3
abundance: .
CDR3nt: TGTGCCAGCAGCCCCTCCGGGTTCACAGATACGCAGTATTTT
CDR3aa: CASSPSGFTDTQYF

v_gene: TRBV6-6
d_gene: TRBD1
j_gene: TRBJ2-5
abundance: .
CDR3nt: TGTGCCAGCAGCCGGACAGGGGAAGGAGAGACCCAGTACTTC
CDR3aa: CASSRTGEGETQYF

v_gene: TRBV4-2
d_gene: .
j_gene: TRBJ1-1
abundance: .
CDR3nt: TGTGCCAGCAGCCAAAGCTGGGGTTGGAACACTGAAGCTTTCTTT
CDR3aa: CASSQSWGWNTEAFF

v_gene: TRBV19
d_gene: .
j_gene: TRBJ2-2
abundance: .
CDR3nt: TGTGCCAGTAGCCCGGGACTTTTCACCGGGGAGCTGTTTTTT
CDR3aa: CASSPGLFTGELFF

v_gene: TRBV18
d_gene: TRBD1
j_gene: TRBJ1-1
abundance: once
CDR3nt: TGTGCCAGCTCACCCGACAGGGTTGGAACTGAAGCTTTCTTT
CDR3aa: CASSPDRVGTEAFF

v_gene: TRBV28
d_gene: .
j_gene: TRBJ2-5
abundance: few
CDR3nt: TGTGCCAGCAGTTTAATTCTGAGCAGGGAAGAGACCCAGTACTTC
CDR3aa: CASSLILSREETQYF

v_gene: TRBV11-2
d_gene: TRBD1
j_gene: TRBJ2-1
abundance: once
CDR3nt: TGTGCCAGCAGCTTAGATGTGCTACGAGGGGGCCTCTCCTACAATGAGCAGTTCTTC
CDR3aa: CASSLDVLRGGLSYNEQFF

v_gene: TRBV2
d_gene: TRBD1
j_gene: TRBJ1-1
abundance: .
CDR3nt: TGTGCCAGCTTGGACAGGGCGTCGCTTTTCTTT
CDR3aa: CASLDRASLFF

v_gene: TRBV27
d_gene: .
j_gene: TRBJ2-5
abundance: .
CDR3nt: TGTGCCAGCAGTACCCCGCACCAAGAGACCCAGTACTTC
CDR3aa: CASSTPHQETQYF

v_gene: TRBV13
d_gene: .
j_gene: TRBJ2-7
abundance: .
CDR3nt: TGTGCCAGCAGCTTAGGGCGTAAGGGTTTCCCCGAGCAGTACTTC
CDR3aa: CASSLGRKGFPEQYF

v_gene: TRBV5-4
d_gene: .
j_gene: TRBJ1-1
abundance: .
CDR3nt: TGTGCCAGCAGCTTCAGGGGAGGTACTGAAGCTTTCTTT
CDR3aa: CASSFRGGTEAFF

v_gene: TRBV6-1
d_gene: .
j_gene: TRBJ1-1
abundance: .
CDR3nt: TGTGCCAGCAGTGAAAATGGGGGGGGGAACACTGAAGCTTTCTTT
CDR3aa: CASSENGGGNTEAFF

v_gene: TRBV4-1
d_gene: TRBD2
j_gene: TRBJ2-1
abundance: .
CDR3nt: TGCGCCAGCAGCCAAGTAGCGGGGAGCTACAATGAGCAGTTCTTC
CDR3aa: CASSQVAGSYNEQFF

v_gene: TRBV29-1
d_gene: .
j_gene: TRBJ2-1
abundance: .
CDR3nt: TGCAGCGTAGGAGTGGGGGGAGCTCCCTACAATGAGCAGTTCTTC
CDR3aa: CSVGVGGAPYNEQFF

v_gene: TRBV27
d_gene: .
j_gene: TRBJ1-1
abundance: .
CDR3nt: TGTGCCAGCAGTTTAGCTGGGAACACTGAAGCTTTCTTT
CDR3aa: CASSLAGNTEAFF

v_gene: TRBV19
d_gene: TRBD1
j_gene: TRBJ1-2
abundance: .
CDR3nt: TGTGCCAGTAGTACACCCTCAAACCCGGACAGGCTGTTCTCCTACACCTTC
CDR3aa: CASSTPSNPDRLFSYTF